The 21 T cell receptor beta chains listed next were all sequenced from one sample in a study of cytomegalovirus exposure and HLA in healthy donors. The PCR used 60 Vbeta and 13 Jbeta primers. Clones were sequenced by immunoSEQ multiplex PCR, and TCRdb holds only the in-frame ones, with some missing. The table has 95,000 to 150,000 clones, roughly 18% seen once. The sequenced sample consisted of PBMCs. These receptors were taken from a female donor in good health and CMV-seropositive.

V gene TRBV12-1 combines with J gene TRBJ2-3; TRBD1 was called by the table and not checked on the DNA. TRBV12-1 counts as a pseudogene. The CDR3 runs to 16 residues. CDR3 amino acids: CASSLRTGGYPDTQYF. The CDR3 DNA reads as TGTGCCAGCAGCTTGCGGACAGGGGGCTACCCAGATACGCAGTATTTT.

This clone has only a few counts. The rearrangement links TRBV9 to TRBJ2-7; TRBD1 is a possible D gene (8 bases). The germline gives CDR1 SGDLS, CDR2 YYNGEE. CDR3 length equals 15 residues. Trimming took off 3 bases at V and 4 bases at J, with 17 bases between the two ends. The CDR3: CASSAGQGAGYEQYF. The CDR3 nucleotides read TGTGCCAGCAGCGCCGGACAGGGAGCGGGGTACGAGCAGTACTTC.

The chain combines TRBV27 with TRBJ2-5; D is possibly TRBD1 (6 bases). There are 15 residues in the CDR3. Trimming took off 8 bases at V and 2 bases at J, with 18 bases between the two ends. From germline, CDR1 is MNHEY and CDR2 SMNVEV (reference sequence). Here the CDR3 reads CASGRGRGSQETQYF. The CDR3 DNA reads TGTGCCAGCGGCAGGGGCCGAGGATCGCAAGAGACCCAGTACTTC.

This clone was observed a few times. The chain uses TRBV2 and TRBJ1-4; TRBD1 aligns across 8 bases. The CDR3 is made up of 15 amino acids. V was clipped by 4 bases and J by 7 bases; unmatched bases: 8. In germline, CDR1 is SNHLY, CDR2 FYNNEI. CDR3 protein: CASSVPQGASEKLFF. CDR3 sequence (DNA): TGTGCCAGCAGTGTTCCTCAGGGGGCGAGTGAAAAACTGTTTTTT.

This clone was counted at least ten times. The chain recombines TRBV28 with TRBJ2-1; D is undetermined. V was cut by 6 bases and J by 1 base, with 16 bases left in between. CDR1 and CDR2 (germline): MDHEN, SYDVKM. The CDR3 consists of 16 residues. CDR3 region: CASSSQRWWSYNEQFF. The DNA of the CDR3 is TGTGCCAGCAGCTCCCAACGGTGGTGGTCCTACAATGAGCAGTTCTTC.

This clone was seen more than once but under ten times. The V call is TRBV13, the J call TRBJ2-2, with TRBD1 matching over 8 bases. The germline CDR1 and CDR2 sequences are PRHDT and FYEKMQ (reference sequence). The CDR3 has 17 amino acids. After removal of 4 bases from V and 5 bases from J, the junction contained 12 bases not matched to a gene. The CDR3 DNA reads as TGTGCCAGCAGCTCACAGCCCTTCAGGACAGGGACCGGGGAGCTGTTTTTT. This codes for CASSSQPFRTGTGELFF. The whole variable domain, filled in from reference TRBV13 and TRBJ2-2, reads AAGVIQSPRHLIKEKRETATLKCYPIPRHDTVYWYQQGPGQDPQFLISFYEKMQSDKGSIPDRFSAQQFSDYHSELNMSSLELGDSALYFCASSSQPFRTGTGELFFGEGSRLTVL.

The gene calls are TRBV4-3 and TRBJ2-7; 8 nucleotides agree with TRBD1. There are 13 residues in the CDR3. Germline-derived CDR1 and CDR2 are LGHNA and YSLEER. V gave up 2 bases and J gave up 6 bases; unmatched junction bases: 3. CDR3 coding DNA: TGCGCCAGCAGCCAAAGGACAGGGAGCGAGCAGTACTTC. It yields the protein CASSQRTGSEQYF.

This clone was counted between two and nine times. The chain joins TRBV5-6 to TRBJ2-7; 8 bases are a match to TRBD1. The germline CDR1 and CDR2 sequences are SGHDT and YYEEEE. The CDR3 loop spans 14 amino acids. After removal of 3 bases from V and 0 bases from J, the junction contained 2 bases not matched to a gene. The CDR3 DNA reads TGTGCCAGCAGCTCTGGACAGGGCTCCTACGAGCAGTACTTC. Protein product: CASSSGQGSYEQYF.

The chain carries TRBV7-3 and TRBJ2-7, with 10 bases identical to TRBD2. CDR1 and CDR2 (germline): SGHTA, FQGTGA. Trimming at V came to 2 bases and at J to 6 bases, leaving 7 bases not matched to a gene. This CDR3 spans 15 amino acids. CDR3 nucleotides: TGTGCCAGCAGCTTATTGCCTAGCGGGAGTGGCGAGCAGTACTTC. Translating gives CASSLLPSGSGEQYF.

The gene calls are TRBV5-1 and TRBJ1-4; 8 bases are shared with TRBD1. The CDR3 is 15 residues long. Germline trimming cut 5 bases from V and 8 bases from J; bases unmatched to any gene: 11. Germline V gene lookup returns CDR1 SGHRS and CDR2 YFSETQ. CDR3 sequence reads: CASRDGQGHGEKLFF. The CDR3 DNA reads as TGCGCCAGCAGGGACGGACAGGGCCACGGAGAAAAACTGTTTTTT.

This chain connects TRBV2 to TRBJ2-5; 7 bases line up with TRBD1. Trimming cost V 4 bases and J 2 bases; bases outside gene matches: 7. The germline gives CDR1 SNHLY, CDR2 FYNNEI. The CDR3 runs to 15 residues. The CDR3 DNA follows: TGTGCCAGCAGTGCAATGACAGGGTTACAAGAGACCCAGTACTTC. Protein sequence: CASSAMTGLQETQYF.

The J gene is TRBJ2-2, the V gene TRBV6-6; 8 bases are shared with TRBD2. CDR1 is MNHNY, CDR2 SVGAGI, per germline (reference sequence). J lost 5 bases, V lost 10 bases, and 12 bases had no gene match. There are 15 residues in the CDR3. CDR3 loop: CATKPSGGNTGELFF. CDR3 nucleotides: TGTGCCACCAAGCCGAGCGGGGGAAATACCGGGGAGCTGTTTTTT.

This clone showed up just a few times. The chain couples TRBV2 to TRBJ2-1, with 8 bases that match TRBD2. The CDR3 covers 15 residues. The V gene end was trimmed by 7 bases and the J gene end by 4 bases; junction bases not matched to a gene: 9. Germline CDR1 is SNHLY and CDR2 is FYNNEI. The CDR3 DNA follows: TGTGCCAGCATCCTAGGGACTAGTACGTACAATGAGCAGTTCTTC. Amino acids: CASILGTSTYNEQFF.

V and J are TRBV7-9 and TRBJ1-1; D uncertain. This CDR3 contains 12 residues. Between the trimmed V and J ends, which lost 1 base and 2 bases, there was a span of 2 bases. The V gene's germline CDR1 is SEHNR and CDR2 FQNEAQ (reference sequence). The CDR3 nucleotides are TGTGCCAGCAGCTTAGTAAACACTGAAGCTTTCTTT. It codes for CASSLVNTEAFF.

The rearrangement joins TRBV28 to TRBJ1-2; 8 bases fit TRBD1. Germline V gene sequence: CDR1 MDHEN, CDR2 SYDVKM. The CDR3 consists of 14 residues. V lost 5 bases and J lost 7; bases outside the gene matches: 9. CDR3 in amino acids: CASSRGTGQVGYTF. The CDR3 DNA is TGTGCCAGCAGTCGAGGGACAGGCCAGGTTGGCTACACCTTC.

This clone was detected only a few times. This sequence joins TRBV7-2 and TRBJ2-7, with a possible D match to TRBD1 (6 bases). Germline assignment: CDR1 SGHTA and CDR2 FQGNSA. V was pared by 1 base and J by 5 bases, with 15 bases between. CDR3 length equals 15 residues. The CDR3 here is CASSLVSSGQNEQYF. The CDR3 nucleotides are TGTGCCAGCAGCTTAGTATCATCGGGACAAAACGAGCAGTACTTC.

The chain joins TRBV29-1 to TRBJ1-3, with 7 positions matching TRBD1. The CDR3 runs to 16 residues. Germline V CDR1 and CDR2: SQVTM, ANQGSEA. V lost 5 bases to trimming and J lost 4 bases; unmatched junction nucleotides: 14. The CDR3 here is CSVLQTSTGPGNTIYF. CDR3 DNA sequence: TGCAGCGTTCTTCAGACCTCGACAGGGCCCGGAAACACCATATATTTT.

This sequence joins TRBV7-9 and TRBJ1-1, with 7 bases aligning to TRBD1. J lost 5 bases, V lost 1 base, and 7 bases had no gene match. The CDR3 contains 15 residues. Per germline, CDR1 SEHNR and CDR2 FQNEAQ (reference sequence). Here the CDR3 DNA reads TGTGCCAGCAGCTTAGGTACAGGGGAGAAGACTGAAGCTTTCTTT. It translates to CASSLGTGEKTEAFF.

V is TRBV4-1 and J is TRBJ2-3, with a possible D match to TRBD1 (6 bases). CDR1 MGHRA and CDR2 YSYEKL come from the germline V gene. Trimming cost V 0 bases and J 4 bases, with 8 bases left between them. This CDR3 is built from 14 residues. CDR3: CASSQDPGADTQYF. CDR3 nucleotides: TGCGCCAGCAGCCAAGACCCAGGGGCAGATACGCAGTATTTT.

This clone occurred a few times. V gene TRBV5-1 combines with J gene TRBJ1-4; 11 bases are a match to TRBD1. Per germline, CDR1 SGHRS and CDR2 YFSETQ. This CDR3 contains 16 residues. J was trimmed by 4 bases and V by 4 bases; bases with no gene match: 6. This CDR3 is CASSRGQGGRNEKLFF. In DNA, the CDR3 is TGCGCCAGCAGCCGGGGACAGGGGGGACGTAATGAAAAACTGTTTTTT. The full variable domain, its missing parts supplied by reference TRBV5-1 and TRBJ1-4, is KAGVTQTPRYLIKTRGQQVTLSCSPISGHRSVSWYQQTPGQGLQFLFEYFSETQRNKGNFPGRFSGRQFSNSRSEMNVSTLELGDSALYLCASSRGQGGRNEKLFFGSGTQLSVL.

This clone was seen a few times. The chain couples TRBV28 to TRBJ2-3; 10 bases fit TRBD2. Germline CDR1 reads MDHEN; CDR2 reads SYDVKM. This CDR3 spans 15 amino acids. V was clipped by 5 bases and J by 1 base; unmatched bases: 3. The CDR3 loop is CASSLGLAGTDTQYF. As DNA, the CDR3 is TGTGCCAGCAGTCTAGGACTAGCGGGCACAGATACGCAGTATTTT.